The present T cell receptor (beta chain) was sequenced within a study of CD8+CD57+ T cells in acquired aplastic anemia. Study-level background: DNA per sorted CD4+ or CD8+ sample ranged roughly 0.17 to 27.4 ug, averaging roughly 3.2 ug. Healthy donors had, on average, about 10.8 million reads for their CD4+ cells. Whole-study findings and limits: Controls and patients did not differ significantly in CD8+ Simpson's diversity. Some 29 CD8+ CDR3 sequences were shared between patients and controls.

Using genomic DNA as the template, TCR beta VDJ and CDR3 profiling was carried out. TCRdb fed the reads into MiXCR, producing one record per CDR3 protein. Of 100,000 to 150,000 distinct CDR3 sequences listed, less than 45% are singletons. The length of the CDR3 is 15 residues. The germline gives CDR1 MGHDK, CDR2 SYGVNS. This clonotype was counted a single time. Its antigen remains unknown. One junction end does not reproduce the germline sequence, and a read error may be involved. This rearrangement joins TRBV25-1 to TRBJ2-1; 9 nucleotides line up with TRBD2. Sequencing was done on a sample of sorted CD4+, CD8+, or CD8+CD57+ T cells (not recorded which) from PBMCs. The TCR was taken from a human donor in good health, serving as a control. The CDR3 coding sequence is TGTGCCAGCAGGGCTTGGGCGGGGGGGTTCAATGAGCAGTCCTTC. Its protein product is CASRAWAGGFNEQSF.